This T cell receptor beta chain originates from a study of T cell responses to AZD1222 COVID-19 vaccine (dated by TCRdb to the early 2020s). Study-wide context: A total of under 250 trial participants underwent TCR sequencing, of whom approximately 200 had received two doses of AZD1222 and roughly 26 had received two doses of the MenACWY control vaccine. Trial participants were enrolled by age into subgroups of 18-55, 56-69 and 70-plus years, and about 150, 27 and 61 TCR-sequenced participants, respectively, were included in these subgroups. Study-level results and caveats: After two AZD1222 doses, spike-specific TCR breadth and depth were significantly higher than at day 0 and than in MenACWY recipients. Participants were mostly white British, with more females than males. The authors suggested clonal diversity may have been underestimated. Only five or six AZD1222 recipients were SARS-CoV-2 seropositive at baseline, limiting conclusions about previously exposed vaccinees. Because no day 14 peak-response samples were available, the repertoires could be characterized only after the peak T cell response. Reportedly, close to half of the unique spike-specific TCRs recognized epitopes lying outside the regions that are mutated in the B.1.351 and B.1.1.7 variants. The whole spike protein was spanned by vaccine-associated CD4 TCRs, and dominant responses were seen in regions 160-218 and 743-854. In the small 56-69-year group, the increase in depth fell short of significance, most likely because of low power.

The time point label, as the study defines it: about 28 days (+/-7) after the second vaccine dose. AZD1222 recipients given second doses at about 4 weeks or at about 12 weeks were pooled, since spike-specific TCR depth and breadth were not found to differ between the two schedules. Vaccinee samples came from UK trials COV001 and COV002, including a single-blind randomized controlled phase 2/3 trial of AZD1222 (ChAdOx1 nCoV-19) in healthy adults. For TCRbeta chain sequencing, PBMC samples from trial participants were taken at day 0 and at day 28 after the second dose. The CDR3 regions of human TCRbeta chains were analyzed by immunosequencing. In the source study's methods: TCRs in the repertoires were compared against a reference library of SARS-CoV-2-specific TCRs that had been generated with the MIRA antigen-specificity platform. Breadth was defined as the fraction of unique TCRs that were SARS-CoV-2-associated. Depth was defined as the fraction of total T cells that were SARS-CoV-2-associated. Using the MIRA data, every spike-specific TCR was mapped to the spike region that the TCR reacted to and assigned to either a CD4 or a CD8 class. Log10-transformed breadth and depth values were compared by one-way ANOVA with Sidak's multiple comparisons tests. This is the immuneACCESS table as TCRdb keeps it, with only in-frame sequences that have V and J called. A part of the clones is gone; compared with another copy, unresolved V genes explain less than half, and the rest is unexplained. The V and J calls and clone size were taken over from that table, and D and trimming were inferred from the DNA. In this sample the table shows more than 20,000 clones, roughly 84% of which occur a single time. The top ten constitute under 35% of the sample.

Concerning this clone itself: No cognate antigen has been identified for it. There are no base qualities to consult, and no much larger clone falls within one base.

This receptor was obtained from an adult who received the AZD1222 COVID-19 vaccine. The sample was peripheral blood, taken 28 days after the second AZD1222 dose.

The bases read TGTGCCAGCAGCTCCGTCTGGGCTAGCGGGAGTGGTTACGAGCAGTACTTC. It is translated as CASSSVWASGSGYEQYF. The receptor chain draws on TRBV5-6 and TRBJ2-7; TRBD2 agrees with 10 junctional bases. Trimming takes 3 bases off V and 4 bases off J; junction bases not matched to a gene: 13. The CDR3 runs 17 residues from the cysteine to the phenylalanine. The only DNA kept is the CDR3, 51 bases in frame from the first base. CDR1 and CDR2 are read off the germline V gene as SGHDT and YYEEEE. Joined to the reference TRBV5-6 and TRBJ2-7 proteins, this CDR3 gives the full variable domain: DAGVTQSPTHLIKTRGQQVTLRCSPKSGHDTVSWYQQALGQGPQFIFQYYEEEERQRGNFPDRFSGHQFPNYSSELNVNALLLGDSALYLCASSSVWASGSGYEQYFGPGTRLTVT.